Listed here is a single T cell receptor beta chain. Its recognized antigen is unknown. Within one base of it there is no much larger clone, and no base qualities were kept. Using a constant-region primer and ProtoScript II reverse transcriptase, TCRbeta-specific cDNA was reverse-transcribed from approximately 500 ng total RNA. Construction of the TCRbeta libraries relied on three nested rounds of multiplex PCR, following a slightly modified ARM-PCR procedure. Each of the first two PCR rounds ran for roughly 11 cycles and used multiplex TRBV1-TRBV30 forward primers together with a Cbeta reverse primer. Sample barcodes and Illumina adapters were attached in a final 25-cycle PCR using Deep VentR polymerase. Before sequencing, amplicons of 200-500 bp were gel-purified using a QIAquick gel extraction kit. An Illumina HiSeq 2500 was used to sequence the TCRbeta amplicons with 250-bp paired-end reads. The paper's processing steps were these. Quality trimming of reads was performed with Trimmomatic v0.33, and paired reads were merged with FLASH v1.2.11 so that full CDR3 sequences could be recovered. V, D and J germline segments were assigned to the rearranged TCRbeta sequences using MiGEC v1.2.1b. VDJtools v1.0.0 computed clonotype statistics and Shannon-Wiener diversity indices. To cut down on sampling bias, every analysis after diversity analysis relied on just the 250 most abundant clonotypes from each sample. TCRdb reprocessing: public reads trimmed at Q25 with fastp, clones called with MiXCR, in-frame beta chains kept. CDR3 protein duplicates are merged, each entry listing the most common genes and DNA. The V and J calls, along with clone size, are taken from TCRdb and not from the paper's own processing. The sample has 300,000 to 350,000 distinct CDR3 sequences on record, around 60% of them singletons. About 6.3% of the sample is in the top ten clones.

This record belongs to a study of tumor-infiltrating lymphocytes in primary liver carcinoma (TCRdb year 2017). Concerning the study at large: Between late 2015 and March 2016, a handful of patients in China with histopathologically diagnosed primary liver carcinoma had surgical resection. Hepatocellular carcinoma (four) or combined HCC and intrahepatic cholangiocarcinoma (one) was present in the five patients, who were three men and two women aged 30 to 69 years. Tumors of the five patients were stage T1-T3 N0M0 with maximum diameters of roughly 4.2 to 11 cm. Roughly 3.65 to 8 million productive TCRbeta reads were obtained per sample, and no significant difference in read depth was found between tissue types. The study combined TCRbeta repertoire sequencing, expression microarrays and whole-exome sequencing across five regions of each liver tumor, with adjacent normal tissue and blood. A total of some 35 specimens from 5 patients went through TCRbeta repertoire sequencing, namely 25 tumor regions, 5 adjacent noncancerous liver tissues and 5 peripheral blood samples. Technical replicate repertoires showed high reproducibility, with mean shared-clone rates roughly 0.87 and correlation coefficients above 0.95.

From its cysteine to its phenylalanine, the CDR3 spans 12 amino acids. CDR3 DNA is the only sequence kept; it has 36 bases, read in frame from the first base. The germline V gene sets CDR1 to MNHEY and CDR2 to SVGEGT. RNA from unsorted whole blood was extracted with TRIzol reagent, and germline DNA was obtained with the DNeasy Blood & Tissue kit. Chronic HBV infection was present in the patients, and the patients were treatment-naive at sampling. Before surgery, about 4 milliliters of peripheral blood were collected into K2EDTA tubes. The paper as a whole reports these results and caveats: Pairs of tumor regions showed greater repertoire overlap (mean approximately 35%) than tumor-adjacent pairs (around 17%) or tumor-blood pairs (roughly 15%), which is consistent with antigen-driven expansion. The study included only five patients, and the authors note findings should be validated in a larger study. Because the samples were bulk and unsorted, CD4+ and CD8+ T cell repertoires could not be compared. Only the TCR beta chain was sequenced, so true repertoire diversity is likely underestimated because unpaired alpha chains were not captured. A significantly larger repertoire fraction was made up by the top 250 clones in tumors than in blood (p = 0.039).

The receptor was derived from a man aged 40-55 years with primary liver carcinoma and hepatitis B virus infection. The chain is assembled from TRBV6-2 or TRBV6-3 and TRBJ2-2; a weak D assignment points to TRBD1 (6 bases agree). The specimen sequenced was peripheral blood. The CDR3 here reads CATQQGVGELFF. The nucleotide sequence reads TGTGCTACCCAACAGGGAGTCGGGGAGCTGTTTTTT.